Each of the 8 T cell receptor beta chains below was sequenced from the same sample in a study of vaccination effects on CD4 cells after COVID-19. Using immunoSEQ multiplex PCR, the repertoire was profiled, and TCRdb retains in-frame clones only, with some absent. The sample includes 14,000 or so clones, 60% to 85% seen only once; the top ten take around a sixth. Before any sequencing was done, the ViraFEST assay used viral peptide pools to expand antigen-specific CD4+ T cells. CD4+ T cell isolation took place after 10 days of culture. Confirmation by PCR established that the person had SARS-CoV-2 infection between March and December 2020. The participants, recipients of two vaccine doses, got either BNT162b2 or mRNA-1273. These receptors are not linked to any known antigen. Sequenced material: CD4+ T cells from PBMCs cultured with SARS-CoV-2 spike peptides, taken after COVID-19 vaccination. All receptors derive from a human donor who had a prior SARS-CoV-2 infection.

This sequence joins TRBV9 and TRBJ2-1; 7 nucleotides line up with TRBD2. The CDR3 totals 15 residues. Germline CDR1 reads SGDLS; CDR2 reads YYNGEE. The V segment lost 1 base and the J segment 5 bases; nucleotides outside the gene matches: 6. CDR3: CASSVSLAENNEQFF. The CDR3 coding sequence is TGTGCCAGCAGCGTATCCCTAGCGGAGAACAATGAGCAGTTCTTC.

The chain recombines TRBV21-1 with TRBJ2-2; the DNA was not compared with TRBD2, the D call given in the table. TRBV21-1 is given as a pseudogene. The CDR3 is made up of 20 amino acids. The CDR3 bases are TGTGCCAGGAGGTGGCGGCCTAATTTAGCGGGGGGGCCGAACACCGGGGAGCTGTTTTTT. Encoded protein: CARRWRPNLAGGPNTGELFF.

V usage is TRBV7-9 and J usage is TRBJ1-1; 12 positions match TRBD1. Germline CDR1 and CDR2: SEHNR and FQNEAQ (reference sequence). Trimming removed 5 bases from V and 7 bases from J; junction bases left unmatched: 11. The CDR3 runs 16 residues. The DNA of the CDR3 is TGTGCCAGCAGCCCGGCCGGGACAGGGGGCGTCGGTGAAGCTTTCTTT. This translates into CASSPAGTGGVGEAFF.

The rearrangement links TRBV3-1 (or the pseudogene TRBV3-2) to TRBJ2-1; no firm D call. The CDR3 length is 14 residues. CDR1 is LGHDT and CDR2 is YNNKEL in the germline V gene (reference sequence). V was clipped by 3 bases and J by 9 bases, with 15 bases between them. CDR3 region: CASSHLAAETEQFF. The CDR3 coding sequence is TGTGCCAGCAGCCATCTGGCGGCCGAGACTGAGCAGTTCTTC.

The chain employs TRBV5-1 and TRBJ2-7; D unresolved. Germline CDR1 and CDR2: SGHRS and YFSETQ. V was pared by 5 bases and J by 5 bases, with 17 bases between. The CDR3 loop spans 14 amino acids. CDR3 coding DNA: TGCGCCAGCAGTTCCTCCTCGGGCGGTCACGAGCAGTACTTC. Protein product: CASSSSSGGHEQYF.

The chain is built from TRBV27 and TRBJ2-1, with 10 bases that match TRBD2. This CDR3 has 18 amino acids. The V gene end was trimmed by 5 bases and the J gene end by 7 bases; junction bases not matched to a gene: 17. Germline loops: CDR1 MNHEY, CDR2 SMNVEV (reference sequence). CDR3 in amino acids: CASSPQPGWLAGVNEQFF. The CDR3, as DNA: TGTGCCAGCAGTCCTCAACCAGGGTGGCTAGCGGGAGTTAATGAGCAGTTCTTC.

V gene TRBV7-9 combines with J gene TRBJ2-3; no definite D call. CDR1 SEHNR and CDR2 FQNEAQ come from the germline V gene (reference sequence). V lost 2 bases, J lost 0 bases, and 6 bases lay in between. The CDR3 is 14 residues long. CDR3 sequence (DNA): TGTGCCAGCAGCTTAATAACCAGCACAGATACGCAGTATTTT. The encoded protein is CASSLITSTDTQYF.

This rearrangement joins TRBV27 to TRBJ2-3, with a tentative D call TRBD2 (6 bases). V lost 6 bases and J 0 bases, leaving 16 bases between the germline ends. This CDR3 is built from 16 residues. Per germline, CDR1 MNHEY and CDR2 SMNVEV (reference sequence). The CDR3 protein is CASRYMGGDSTDTQYF. The CDR3 region has the DNA TGTGCCAGCAGATACATGGGGGGTGATAGCACAGATACGCAGTATTTT.